This TCR beta chain is from a study of CD8+ T cells in alopecia areata. Study-level findings and limits: In scalp and blood during tofacitinib, many expanded lesional clones persisted.

Investigators isolated RNA and reverse transcribed it into cDNA to act as the sequencing template. Only in-frame clones appear in the TCRdb table, and some are missing; sequencing was by immunoSEQ multiplex PCR. The sample has 180,000 or so clones; about 47% are singletons. The treatment denotes: oral pan-JAK inhibitor, 5-10 mg twice daily. A remark on this clone: Antigen specificity is unknown.

Germline loops: CDR1 SGHDT, CDR2 YYEEEE. The CDR3 length is 14 residues. Trimming pared 0 bases from V and 2 bases from J, leaving 6 bases between. The V gene is TRBV5-6, the J gene TRBJ1-5; D gene uncertain. The sequence was collected from a human donor with alopecia areata. The sample in question was CD8+ T cells sorted from blood, obtained at week 52, from a patient treated with tofacitinib. CDR3 nucleotide sequence: TGTGCCAGCAGCTTGGTGAAGGGCAATCAGCCCCAGCATTTT. Its protein product is CASSLVKGNQPQHF.